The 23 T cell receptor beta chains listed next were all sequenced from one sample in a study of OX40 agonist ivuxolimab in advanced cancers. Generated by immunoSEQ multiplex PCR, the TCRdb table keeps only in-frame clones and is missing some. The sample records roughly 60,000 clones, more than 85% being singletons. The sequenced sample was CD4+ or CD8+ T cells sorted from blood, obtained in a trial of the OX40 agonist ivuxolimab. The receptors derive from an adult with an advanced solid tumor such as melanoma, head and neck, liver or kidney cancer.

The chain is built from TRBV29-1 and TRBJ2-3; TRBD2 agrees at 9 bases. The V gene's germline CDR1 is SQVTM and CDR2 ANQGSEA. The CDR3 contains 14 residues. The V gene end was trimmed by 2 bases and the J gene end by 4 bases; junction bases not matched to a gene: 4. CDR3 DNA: TGCAGCGTTGAACATAGCGGGAGCGCAGATACGCAGTATTTT. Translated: CSVEHSGSADTQYF.

CDR3: CASSLAGASYEQYF. The CDR3 nucleotides are TGCGCCAGCAGCTTAGCGGGAGCCTCCTACGAGCAGTACTTC. J is TRBJ2-7 and V is TRBV5-1; 8 bases align to TRBD2. V shed 2 bases and J 0 bases; nucleotides not matched to a gene: 1. This CDR3 spans 14 amino acids. CDR1 is SGHRS and CDR2 is YFSETQ in the germline V gene.

CDR3 sequence reads: CASSYFGSQETQYF. The CDR3 DNA reads as TGTGCCAGCAGTTACTTCGGGTCCCAAGAGACCCAGTACTTC. This chain links TRBV6-5 with TRBJ2-5; D is uncertain. Trimming shortened V by 1 base and J by 1 base, and 7 bases separated the two germline ends. The CDR3 sequence is 14 residues long. Germline lookup yields CDR1 MNHEY and CDR2 SVGAGI.

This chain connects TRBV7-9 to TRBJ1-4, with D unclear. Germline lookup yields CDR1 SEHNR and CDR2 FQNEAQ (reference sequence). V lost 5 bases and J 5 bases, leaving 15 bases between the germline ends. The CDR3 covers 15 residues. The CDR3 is CASSPIKSPNEKLFF. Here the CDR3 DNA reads TGTGCCAGCAGCCCGATTAAGAGCCCCAATGAAAAACTGTTTTTT. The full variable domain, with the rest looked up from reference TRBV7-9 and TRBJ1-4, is DTGVSQNPRHKITKRGQNVTFRCDPISEHNRLYWYRQTLGQGPEFLTYFQNEAQLEKSRLLSDRFSAERPKGSFSTLEIQRTEQGDSAMYLCASSPIKSPNEKLFFGSGTQLSVL.

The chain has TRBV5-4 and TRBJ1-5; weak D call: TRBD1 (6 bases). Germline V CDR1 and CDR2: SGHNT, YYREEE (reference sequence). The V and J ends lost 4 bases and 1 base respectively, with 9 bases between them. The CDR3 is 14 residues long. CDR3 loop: CASSQTGSNQPQHF. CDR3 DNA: TGTGCCAGCAGCCAAACAGGGAGCAATCAGCCCCAGCATTTT.

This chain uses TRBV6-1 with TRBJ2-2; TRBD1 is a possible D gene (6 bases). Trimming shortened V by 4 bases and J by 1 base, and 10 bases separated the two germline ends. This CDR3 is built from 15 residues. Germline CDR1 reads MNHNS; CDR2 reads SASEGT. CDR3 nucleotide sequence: TGTGCCAGCAGTGTGGGACAAGTGAACACCGGGGAGCTGTTTTTT. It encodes CASSVGQVNTGELFF.

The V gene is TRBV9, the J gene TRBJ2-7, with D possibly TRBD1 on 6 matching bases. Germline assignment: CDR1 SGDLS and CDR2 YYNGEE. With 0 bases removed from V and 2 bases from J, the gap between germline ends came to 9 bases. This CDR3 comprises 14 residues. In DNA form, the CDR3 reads TGTGCCAGCAGCGTAGATCAGGGGCCCTACGAGCAGTACTTC. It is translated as CASSVDQGPYEQYF.

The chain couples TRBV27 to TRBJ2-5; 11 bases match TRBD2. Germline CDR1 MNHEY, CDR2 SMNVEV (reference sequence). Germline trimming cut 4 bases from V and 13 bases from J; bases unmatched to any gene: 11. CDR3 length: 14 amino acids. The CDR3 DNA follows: TGTGCCAGCAGTTCCGGACTAGCGGGTGGGGCGCCGTACTTC. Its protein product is CASSSGLAGGAPYF.

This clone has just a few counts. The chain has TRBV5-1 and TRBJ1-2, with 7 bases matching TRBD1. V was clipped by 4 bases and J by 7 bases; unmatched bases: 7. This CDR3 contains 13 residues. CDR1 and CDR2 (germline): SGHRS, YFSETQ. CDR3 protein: CASSPGQQGGYTF. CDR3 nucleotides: TGCGCCAGCAGCCCGGGACAGCAGGGTGGCTACACCTTC.

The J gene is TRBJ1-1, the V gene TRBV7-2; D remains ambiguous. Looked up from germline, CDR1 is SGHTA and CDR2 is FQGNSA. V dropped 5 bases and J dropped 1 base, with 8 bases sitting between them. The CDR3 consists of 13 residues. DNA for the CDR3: TGTGCCAGCAGCGCGGACGGGAACACTGAAGCTTTCTTT. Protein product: CASSADGNTEAFF.

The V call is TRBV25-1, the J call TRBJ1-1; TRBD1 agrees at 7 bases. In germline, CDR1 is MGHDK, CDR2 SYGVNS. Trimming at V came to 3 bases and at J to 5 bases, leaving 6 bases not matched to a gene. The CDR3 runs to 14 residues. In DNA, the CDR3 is TGTGCCAGCAGTGATACGAGGGGGCTTACTGAAGCTTTCTTT. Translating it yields CASSDTRGLTEAFF.

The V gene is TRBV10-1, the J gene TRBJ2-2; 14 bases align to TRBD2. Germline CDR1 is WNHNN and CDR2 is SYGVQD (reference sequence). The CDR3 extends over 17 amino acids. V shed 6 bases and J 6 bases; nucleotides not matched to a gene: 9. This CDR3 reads CASSGGLAGVGAGELFF. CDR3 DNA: TGCGCCAGCAGCGGGGGACTAGCGGGAGTTGGGGCCGGGGAGCTGTTTTTT.

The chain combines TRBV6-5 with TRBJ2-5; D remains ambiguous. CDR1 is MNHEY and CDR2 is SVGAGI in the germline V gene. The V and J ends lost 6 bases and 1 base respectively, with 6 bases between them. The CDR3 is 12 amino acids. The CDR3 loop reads CASRVGQETQYF. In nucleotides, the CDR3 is TGTGCCAGCAGGGTTGGCCAAGAGACCCAGTACTTC.

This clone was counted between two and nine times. In DNA, the CDR3 is TGTGCCAGCAGCTTAGATCTCGGACAGGGGAATGGCTACACCTTC. It yields the protein CASSLDLGQGNGYTF. The chain couples TRBV7-2 to TRBJ1-2, with 9 bases fitting TRBD1. CDR1 SGHTA and CDR2 FQGNSA come from the germline V gene. V dropped 1 base and J dropped 6; count of bases not matched to a gene: 6. The CDR3 is made up of 15 amino acids.

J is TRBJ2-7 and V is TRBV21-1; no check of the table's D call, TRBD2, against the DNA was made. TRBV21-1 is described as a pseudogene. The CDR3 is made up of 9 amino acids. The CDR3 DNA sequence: TGTGCCGTCTACTACGAGCAGTACTTC. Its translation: CAVYYEQYF.

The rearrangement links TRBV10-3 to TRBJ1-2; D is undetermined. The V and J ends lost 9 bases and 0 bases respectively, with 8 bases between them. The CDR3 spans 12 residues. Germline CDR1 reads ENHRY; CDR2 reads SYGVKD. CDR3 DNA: TGTGCCATTTCCACATCTAACTATGGCTACACCTTC. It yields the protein CAISTSNYGYTF.

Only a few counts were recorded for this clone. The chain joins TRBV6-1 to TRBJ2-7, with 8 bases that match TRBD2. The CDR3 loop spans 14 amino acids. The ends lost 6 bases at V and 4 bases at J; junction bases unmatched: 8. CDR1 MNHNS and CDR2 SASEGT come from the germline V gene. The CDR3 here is CASRGTSDLYEQYF. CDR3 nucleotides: TGTGCCAGCAGGGGGACTAGTGATTTATACGAGCAGTACTTC.

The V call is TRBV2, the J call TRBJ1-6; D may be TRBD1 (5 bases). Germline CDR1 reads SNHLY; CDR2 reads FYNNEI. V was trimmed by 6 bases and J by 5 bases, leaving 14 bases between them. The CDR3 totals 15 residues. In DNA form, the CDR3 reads TGTGCCAGCAGGTTCGGGACGAATAATAATTCACCCCTCCACTTT. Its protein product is CASRFGTNNNSPLHF.

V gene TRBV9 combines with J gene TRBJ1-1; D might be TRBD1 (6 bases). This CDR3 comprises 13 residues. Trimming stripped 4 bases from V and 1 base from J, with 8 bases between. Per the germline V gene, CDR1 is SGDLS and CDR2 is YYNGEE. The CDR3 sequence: CASSTGQNTEAFF. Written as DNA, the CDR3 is TGTGCCAGCAGCACGGGACAGAACACTGAAGCTTTCTTT.

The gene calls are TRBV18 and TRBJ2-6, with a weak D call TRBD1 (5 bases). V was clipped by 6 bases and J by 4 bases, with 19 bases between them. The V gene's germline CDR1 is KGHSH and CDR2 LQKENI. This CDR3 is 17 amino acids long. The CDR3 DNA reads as TGTGCCAGCTCGCTACAGGTTAGGGTCTCCGGGGCCAACGTCCTGACTTTC. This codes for CASSLQVRVSGANVLTF.

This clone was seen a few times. The CDR3 is CASSVERGNQPQHF. CDR3 sequence (DNA): TGTGCCAGCAGTGTAGAGAGGGGCAATCAGCCCCAGCATTTT. The chain combines TRBV2 with TRBJ1-5, with D unclear. The CDR3 sequence is 14 residues long. The V end lost 4 bases, the J end lost 2 bases, and 9 bases lay between the germline ends. Germline CDR1 SNHLY, CDR2 FYNNEI.

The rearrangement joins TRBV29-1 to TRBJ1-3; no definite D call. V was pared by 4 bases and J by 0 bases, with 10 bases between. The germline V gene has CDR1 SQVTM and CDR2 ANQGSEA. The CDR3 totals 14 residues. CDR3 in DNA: TGCAGCGTTGTCCCCGAAAGCTCTGGAAACACCATATATTTT. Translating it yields CSVVPESSGNTIYF. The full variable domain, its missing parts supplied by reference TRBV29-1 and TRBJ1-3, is SAVISQKPSRDICQRGTSLTIQCQVDSQVTMMFWYRQQPGQSLTLIATANQGSEATYESGFVIDKFPISRPNLTFSTLTVSNMSPEDSSIYLCSVVPESSGNTIYFGEGSWLTVV.

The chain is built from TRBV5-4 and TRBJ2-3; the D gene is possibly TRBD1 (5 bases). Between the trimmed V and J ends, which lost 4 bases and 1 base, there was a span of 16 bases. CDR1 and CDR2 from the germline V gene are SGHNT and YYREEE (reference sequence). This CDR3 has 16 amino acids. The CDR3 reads CASSPGRDGGTDTQYF. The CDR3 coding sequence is TGTGCCAGCAGCCCTGGCAGGGATGGCGGCACAGATACGCAGTATTTT.